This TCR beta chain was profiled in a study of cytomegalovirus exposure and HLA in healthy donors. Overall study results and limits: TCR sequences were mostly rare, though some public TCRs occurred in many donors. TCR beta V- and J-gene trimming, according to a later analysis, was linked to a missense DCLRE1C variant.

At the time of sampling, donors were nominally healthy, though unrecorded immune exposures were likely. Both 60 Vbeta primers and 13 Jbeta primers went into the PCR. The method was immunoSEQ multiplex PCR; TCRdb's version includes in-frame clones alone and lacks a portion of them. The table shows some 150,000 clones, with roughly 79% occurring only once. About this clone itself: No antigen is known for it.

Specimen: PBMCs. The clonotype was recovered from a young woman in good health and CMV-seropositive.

The CDR3 region has the DNA TGTGCCAGCAGCGTCTACCTAGCGGGAGTATACAATGAGCAGTTCTTC. This encodes CASSVYLAGVYNEQFF. The gene calls are TRBV13 and TRBJ2-1, with 10 bases matching TRBD2. From germline, CDR1 is PRHDT and CDR2 FYEKMQ (reference sequence). V lost 5 bases, J lost 4 bases, and 8 bases stayed unmatched. The CDR3 sequence is 16 residues long.